The T cell receptor beta chain described here comes from a study of cytomegalovirus exposure and HLA in healthy donors. This CDR3 has 12 amino acids. V dropped 4 bases and J dropped 1 base, with 5 bases sitting between them. CDR1 and CDR2 (germline): SEHNR, FQNEAQ (reference sequence). Libraries were prepared by immunoSEQ multiplex PCR; TCRdb keeps only in-frame clonotypes and omits some of them. Of approximately 220,000 clones listed, 75% to 90% were seen once; the top ten hold over 12%. The specimen sequenced was PBMCs. The chain uses TRBV7-9 and TRBJ2-7; D call uncertain. This TCR derives from a woman aged 25 to 45 in good health and CMV-seropositive. In DNA form, the CDR3 reads TGTGCCAGCAGCTGGCTATCCTACGAGCAGTACTTC. As protein: CASSWLSYEQYF.